The 20 T cell receptor beta chains below all came from one sample that was sequenced in a study of shared clonotypes between healthy human individuals. The data were produced by immunoSEQ multiplex PCR, yet TCRdb's version contains in-frame clones alone and is incomplete. This sample has about 530,000 clones, with 60% to 80% found just once. Sequenced input: PBMCs. All receptors derive from a middle-aged woman in good health. Some clones in this sample may be carry-over from other donors' samples.

The J gene is TRBJ2-7, the V gene TRBV30; 11 nucleotides agree with TRBD1. The CDR3 is 14 amino acids. V lost 4 bases to trimming and J lost 2 bases; unmatched junction nucleotides: 4. Germline V gene sequence: CDR1 GTSNPN, CDR2 SVGIG (reference sequence). This CDR3 reads CAWNLGQGAYEQYF. CDR3 DNA sequence: TGTGCCTGGAACCTGGGACAGGGGGCCTACGAGCAGTACTTC. The full variable domain, with the rest looked up from reference TRBV30 and TRBJ2-7, is SQTIHQWPATLVQPVGSPLSLECTVEGTSNPNLYWYRQAAGRGLQLLFYSVGIGQISSEVPQNLSASRPQDRQFILSSKKLLLSDSGFYLCAWNLGQGAYEQYFGPGTRLTVT.

V usage is TRBV7-2 and J usage is TRBJ2-5; 13 nucleotides align to TRBD2. CDR3 length: 16 amino acids. Germline CDR1 and CDR2: SGHTA and FQGNSA. V lost 5 bases, J lost 5 bases, and 8 bases stayed unmatched. CDR3 residues: CASSPSLAGGVETQYF. For the CDR3, the DNA is TGTGCCAGCAGCCCATCACTAGCGGGAGGGGTGGAGACCCAGTACTTC.

In this sample, this clone turned up a few times. The gene calls are TRBV7-9 and TRBJ1-1, with D perhaps TRBD1 (5 bases). Trimming pared 3 bases from V and 4 bases from J, leaving 15 bases between. The germline V gene encodes CDR1 SEHNR and CDR2 FQNEAQ (reference sequence). This CDR3 is 15 amino acids long. CDR3 protein: CASSFEVGTPTEAFF. The CDR3 coding sequence is TGTGCCAGCAGCTTTGAGGTTGGGACTCCCACTGAAGCTTTCTTT.

This clone was counted many times. The CDR3 reads CASRGSSLPNQPQHF. The CDR3 DNA sequence: TGTGCCAGTAGGGGCAGTTCACTTCCTAATCAGCCCCAGCATTTT. The J gene is TRBJ1-5, the V gene TRBV19; no reliable D call. CDR1 is LNHDA and CDR2 is SQIVND in the germline V gene (reference sequence). This CDR3 has 15 residues. V lost 6 bases, J lost 4 bases, and 16 bases lay in between.

V and J are TRBV27 and TRBJ2-7, with D maybe TRBD2 (6 bases). Germline V gene sequence: CDR1 MNHEY, CDR2 SMNVEV (reference sequence). The CDR3 totals 16 residues. V was clipped by 7 bases and J by 6 bases, with 25 bases between them. The CDR3 bases are TGTGCCAGCACTCCAGTGTACTCCGCGGAGGGGTCCGAGCAGTACTTC. It codes for CASTPVYSAEGSEQYF.

The chain couples TRBV2 to TRBJ1-2; D is unresolved. The CDR3 consists of 12 residues. V lost 7 bases and J 3 bases, leaving 9 bases between the germline ends. Germline assignment: CDR1 SNHLY and CDR2 FYNNEI. CDR3 protein: CASTGRDYGYTF. The DNA for the CDR3 is TGTGCCAGCACCGGACGGGACTATGGCTACACCTTC.

The chain combines TRBV30 with TRBJ1-2; D remains ambiguous. V was shortened by 8 bases and J by 2 bases, with 9 bases between the two germline ends. The germline V gene encodes CDR1 GTSNPN and CDR2 SVGIG (reference sequence). The CDR3 runs to 11 residues. In DNA, the CDR3 is TGTGCCACCAGTCAGAACTATGGCTACACCTTC. Its protein is CATSQNYGYTF.

The gene calls are TRBV5-4 and TRBJ2-1; 7 bases align to TRBD2. Germline loops: CDR1 SGHNT, CDR2 YYREEE (reference sequence). V was clipped by 2 bases and J by 9 bases; unmatched bases: 8. This CDR3 contains 14 residues. The CDR3 region is CASSFDVGGGEQFF. The CDR3 nucleotides read TGTGCCAGCAGCTTTGACGTGGGCGGGGGTGAGCAGTTCTTC. Complete variable domain (other parts from reference TRBV5-4 and TRBJ2-1): ETGVTQSPTHLIKTRGQQVTLRCSSQSGHNTVSWYQQALGQGPQFIFQYYREEENGRGNFPPRFSGLQFPNYSSELNVNALELDDSALYLCASSFDVGGGEQFFGPGTRLTVL.

This chain connects TRBV7-9 to TRBJ2-7, with 7 bases lining up with TRBD1. The CDR3 length is 15 residues. The germline V gene has CDR1 SEHNR and CDR2 FQNEAQ (reference sequence). Trimming removed 6 bases from V and 4 bases from J; junction bases left unmatched: 12. DNA of the CDR3: TGTGCCAGCAGTGTCCGGGACAGCCTGATTTACGAGCAGTACTTC. Translation: CASSVRDSLIYEQYF.

This clone was seen a single time. The genes are TRBV19 and TRBJ1-5; 11 bases align to TRBD1. V dropped 6 bases and J dropped 1; count of bases not matched to a gene: 11. The CDR3 extends over 18 amino acids. Germline CDR1 reads LNHDA; CDR2 reads SQIVND (reference sequence). CDR3 sequence (DNA): TGTGCCAGTAGACGCATCCGGACAGGGGGCTTCAGCAATCAGCCCCAGCATTTT. It encodes CASRRIRTGGFSNQPQHF.

This clone appeared a few times. The CDR3 reads CASSLNSPYEQYF. The CDR3 DNA is TGTGCCAGCAGTTTGAACAGCCCCTACGAGCAGTACTTC. J is TRBJ2-7 and V is TRBV28; no definite D call. Trimming took off 3 bases at V and 2 bases at J, with 8 bases between the two ends. This CDR3 has 13 residues. Germline CDR1 and CDR2: MDHEN and SYDVKM.

The chain uses TRBV30 and TRBJ1-2; D unresolved. Trimming cost V 3 bases and J 9 bases, with 11 bases left between them. Looked up from germline, CDR1 is GTSNPN and CDR2 is SVGIG (reference sequence). There are 11 residues in the CDR3. This CDR3 reads CAWRAGISYTF. DNA of the CDR3: TGTGCCTGGAGGGCCGGCATCAGCTACACCTTC.

This clone was recorded many times. The CDR3 loop reads CASSVAGGTGELFF. In DNA, the CDR3 is TGTGCCAGCAGTGTAGCGGGAGGGACCGGGGAGCTGTTTTTT. This chain uses TRBV6-4 with TRBJ2-2; 11 bases fit TRBD2. V lost 4 bases, J lost 5 bases, and 0 bases stayed unmatched. CDR3 length equals 14 residues. In germline, CDR1 is MRHNA, CDR2 SNTAGT.

This clone showed up just a few times. One end of the junction is discordant with germline, which a read error may explain. The chain carries TRBV27 and TRBJ1-1, with D possibly TRBD1 on 6 matching bases. The CDR3 loop spans 13 amino acids. Germline CDR1 MNHEY, CDR2 SMNVEV (reference sequence). The DNA for the CDR3 is TGTGCCAGCGGTTTAGGGGGACGGGCTGAAGCTTTCTTT. It encodes CASGLGGRAEAFF.

The chain joins TRBV19 to TRBJ2-7; possible D gene TRBD1, 7 bases. Germline V gene data show CDR1 as LNHDA and CDR2 as SQIVND (reference sequence). This CDR3 spans 16 amino acids. V shed 4 bases and J shed 1 base, with 17 bases lying between them. This CDR3 reads CASSTLGGGVSYEQYF. In DNA, the CDR3 is TGTGCCAGTAGTACCCTTGGAGGGGGCGTTTCCTACGAGCAGTACTTC. Using reference TRBV19 and TRBJ2-7 for the parts outside the CDR3, the full variable domain is DGGITQSPKYLFRKEGQNVTLSCEQNLNHDAMYWYRQDPGQGLRLIYYSQIVNDFQKGDIAEGYSVSREKKESFPLTVTSAQKNPTAFYLCASSTLGGGVSYEQYFGPGTRLTVT.

J is TRBJ2-4 and V is TRBV19, with D tentatively TRBD2 (5 bases). The CDR3 totals 13 residues. V shed 6 bases and J shed 0 bases, with 6 bases lying between them. Germline values: CDR1 LNHDA, CDR2 SQIVND (reference sequence). CDR3 protein: CASSGLAKNIQYF. CDR3 bases: TGTGCCAGTAGCGGACTAGCCAAAAACATTCAGTACTTC.

This clone was detected once. The sample carries other DNA sequences with the same CDR3. The V gene is TRBV18, the J gene TRBJ2-7, with 7 bases that match TRBD2. This CDR3 is 15 amino acids long. Germline assignment: CDR1 KGHSH and CDR2 LQKENI. Trimming took 2 bases from V and 3 from J; bases not matched to a gene: 7. This CDR3 is CASSPRASGVYEQYF. The CDR3 DNA is TGTGCCAGCTCACCAAGGGCTAGCGGCGTCTACGAGCAGTACTTC.

The rearrangement uses TRBV19 and TRBJ1-1; no clear D gene. The V end lost 5 bases, the J end lost 0 bases, and 16 bases lay between the germline ends. Germline V lookup: CDR1 LNHDA, CDR2 SQIVND (reference sequence). This CDR3 spans 16 amino acids. CDR3 in amino acids: CASSGSSRGMNTEAFF. Here the CDR3 DNA reads TGTGCCAGTAGTGGCTCCTCCAGAGGGATGAACACTGAAGCTTTCTTT.

The V call is TRBV7-2, the J call TRBJ2-1; 14 bases agree with TRBD2. Germline V lookup: CDR1 SGHTA, CDR2 FQGNSA. This CDR3 has 16 amino acids. V lost 5 bases to trimming and J lost 7 bases; unmatched junction nucleotides: 7. In DNA form, the CDR3 reads TGTGCCAGCAGCCCACTAGGACTAGCGGGAGGTAATGAGCAGTTCTTC. Translating gives CASSPLGLAGGNEQFF.

The rearrangement uses TRBV5-1 and TRBJ2-3; 11 positions match TRBD2. V was clipped by 4 bases and J by 7 bases; unmatched bases: 11. The CDR3 covers 16 residues. Germline loops: CDR1 SGHRS, CDR2 YFSETQ. The CDR3 loop is CASSLGTSGPTNTQYF. Here the CDR3 DNA reads TGCGCCAGCAGCCTCGGGACTAGCGGACCCACGAATACGCAGTATTTT.